This T cell receptor beta chain was retrieved from a study of T cell responses to AZD1222 COVID-19 vaccine. Overall study findings and caveats: Just a handful of people given AZD1222 tested seropositive at baseline.

The germline gives CDR1 SGHTA, CDR2 FQGNSA. Trimming took off 0 bases at V and 1 base at J, with 9 bases between the two ends. This CDR3 has 15 residues. The protocol was immunoSEQ multiplex PCR, while the TCRdb copy is restricted to in-frame clones and leaves out a portion. Among 150,000 or so clones, roughly nine tenths were seen once, and the ten largest hold around 4.9%. Concerning this clone itself: Its target is unknown.

This clonotype was sampled from an adult in good health. The specimen was peripheral blood, collected on day 0 of AZD1222 vaccination. The rearrangement joins TRBV7-2 to TRBJ1-1; the D is unclear. CDR3 loop: CASSLAPSGNTEAFF. The CDR3 DNA reads TGTGCCAGCAGCTTAGCCCCGAGCGGGAACACTGAAGCTTTCTTT.